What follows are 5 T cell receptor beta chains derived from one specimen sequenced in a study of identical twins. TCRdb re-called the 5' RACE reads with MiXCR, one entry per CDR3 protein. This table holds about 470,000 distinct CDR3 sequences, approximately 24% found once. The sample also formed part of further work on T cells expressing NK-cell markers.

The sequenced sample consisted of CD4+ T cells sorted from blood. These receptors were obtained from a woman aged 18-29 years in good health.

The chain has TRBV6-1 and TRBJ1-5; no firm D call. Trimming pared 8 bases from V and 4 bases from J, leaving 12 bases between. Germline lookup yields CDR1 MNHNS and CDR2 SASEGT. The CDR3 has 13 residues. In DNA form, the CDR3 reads TGTGCCAGCCTGCCCCAGCCGAATCAGCCCCAGCATTTT. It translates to CASLPQPNQPQHF.

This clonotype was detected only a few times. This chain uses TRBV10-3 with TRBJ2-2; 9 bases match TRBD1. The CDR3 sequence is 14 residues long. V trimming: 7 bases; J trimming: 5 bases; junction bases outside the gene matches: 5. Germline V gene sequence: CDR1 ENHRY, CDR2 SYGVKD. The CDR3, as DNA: TGTGCCATCACAAGGACAGGGGATACCGGGGAGCTGTTTTTT. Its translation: CAITRTGDTGELFF.

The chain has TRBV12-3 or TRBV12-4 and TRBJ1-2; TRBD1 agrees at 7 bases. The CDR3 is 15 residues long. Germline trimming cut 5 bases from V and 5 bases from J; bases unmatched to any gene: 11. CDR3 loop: CASSPEQGRGYGYTF. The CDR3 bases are TGTGCCAGCAGTCCGGAACAGGGGCGCGGGTATGGCTACACCTTC.

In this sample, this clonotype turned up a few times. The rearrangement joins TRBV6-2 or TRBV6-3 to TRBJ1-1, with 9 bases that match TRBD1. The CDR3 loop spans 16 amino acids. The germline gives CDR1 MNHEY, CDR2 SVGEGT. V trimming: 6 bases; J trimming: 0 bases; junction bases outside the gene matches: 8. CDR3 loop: CASRPGTGSLNTEAFF. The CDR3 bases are TGTGCCAGCAGGCCCGGGACAGGGTCGCTGAACACTGAAGCTTTCTTT.

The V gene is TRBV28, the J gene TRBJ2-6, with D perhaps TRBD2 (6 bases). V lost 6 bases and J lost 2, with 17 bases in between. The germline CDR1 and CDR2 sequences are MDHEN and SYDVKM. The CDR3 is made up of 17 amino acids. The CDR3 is CASRKGLITPGANVLTF. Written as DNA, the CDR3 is TGTGCCAGCAGAAAGGGACTCATCACACCTGGGGCCAACGTCCTGACTTTC.